Below are 29 T cell receptor beta chains sequenced from a single sample in a study of blood T cell repertoires in COVID-19. TCRdb's table, derived via immunoSEQ multiplex PCR, lists solely in-frame clones and lacks some. The table has approximately 270,000 clones, roughly nine tenths seen once; the top ten hold around 8.8%. Specimen: peripheral blood. These receptors all come from a man between 35 and 55 years old with active or convalescent COVID-19.

This chain links TRBV27 with TRBJ1-5; TRBD1 might be the D (5 bases). The germline gives CDR1 MNHEY, CDR2 SMNVEV (reference sequence). V was shortened by 2 bases and J by 3 bases, with 8 bases between the two germline ends. The length of the CDR3 is 14 residues. CDR3 protein: CASSLRGYNQPQHF. The CDR3 DNA sequence: TGTGCCAGCAGTTTAAGGGGCTACAATCAGCCCCAGCATTTT.

The gene calls are TRBV6-5 and TRBJ1-1; D is undetermined. The V gene lost 6 bases and the J gene lost 5 bases, with 13 bases spanning the gap. From germline, CDR1 is MNHEY and CDR2 SVGAGI. The CDR3 has 13 amino acids. In nucleotides, the CDR3 is TGTGCCAGCAGGGCGTGGGGAGATACTGAAGCTTTCTTT. It specifies CASRAWGDTEAFF.

The V call is TRBV5-6, the J call TRBJ2-7; 8 positions agree with TRBD2. Germline V gives CDR1 SGHDT, CDR2 YYEEEE. CDR3 length: 15 residues. V trimming: 1 base; J trimming: 3 bases; junction bases outside the gene matches: 6. The CDR3 spells CASSLPSGGFYEQYF. CDR3 coding DNA: TGTGCCAGCAGCTTGCCCAGCGGGGGCTTCTACGAGCAGTACTTC.

The chain combines TRBV18 with TRBJ1-5, with a possible D match to TRBD1 (6 bases). This CDR3 has 16 amino acids. The V and J ends lost 3 bases and 4 bases respectively, with 16 bases between them. Per germline, CDR1 KGHSH and CDR2 LQKENI. CDR3 DNA: TGTGCCAGCTCACCCCGAAGACAGGAGCTTAATCAGCCCCAGCATTTT. This encodes CASSPRRQELNQPQHF.

The chain is built from TRBV12-5 and TRBJ1-1, with a tentative D call TRBD1 (5 bases). Germline V gene sequence: CDR1 LGHNT, CDR2 FRNRAP. V gave up 10 bases and J gave up 1 base, with 13 bases separating them. The CDR3 covers 13 residues. The CDR3 sequence is CATQWDSNTEAFF. The CDR3 DNA follows: TGTGCTACCCAGTGGGACTCGAACACTGAAGCTTTCTTT.

V gene TRBV18 combines with J gene TRBJ1-5; tentatively, D is TRBD1 (5 bases). Germline assignment: CDR1 KGHSH and CDR2 LQKENI. V was pared by 5 bases and J by 2 bases, with 7 bases between. The length of the CDR3 is 13 residues. Here the CDR3 reads CASSVQGNQPQHF. CDR3 nucleotide sequence: TGTGCCAGCTCAGTACAGGGCAATCAGCCCCAGCATTTT.

The chain uses TRBV20-1 and TRBJ1-2; the D is unclear. From germline, CDR1 is DFQATT and CDR2 SNEGSKA (reference sequence). The CDR3 consists of 11 residues. CDR3 sequence reads: CRAGLPGGYTF. CDR3 in DNA: TGCAGAGCGGGCCTCCCGGGTGGCTACACCTTC.

The J gene is TRBJ1-1, the V gene TRBV5-1, with 8 bases that match TRBD1. CDR1 is SGHRS and CDR2 is YFSETQ in the germline V gene. This CDR3 contains 14 residues. The J segment lost 8 bases and the V segment lost 4 bases, leaving 10 bases of the junction unmatched. The CDR3 bases are TGCGCCAGCAGCCAGGGGGCCGGTGGAGGGGAAGCTTTCTTT. This sequence encodes CASSQGAGGGEAFF.

The chain combines TRBV24-1 with TRBJ1-5, with a weak D call TRBD1 (5 bases). The germline V and J ends were trimmed by 3 bases and 9 bases, with 11 bases remaining between them. This CDR3 region has 13 residues. Germline-derived CDR1 and CDR2 are KGHDR and SFDVKD. The DNA for the CDR3 is TGTGCCACCAGTGATCGGGGGTTGGGGCCCCAGCATTTT. Residues: CATSDRGLGPQHF.

V gene TRBV28 combines with J gene TRBJ2-1, with TRBD1 identical over 8 bases. The CDR3 loop spans 14 amino acids. Per germline, CDR1 MDHEN and CDR2 SYDVKM. J lost 5 bases, V lost 6 bases, and 6 bases had no gene match. In DNA, the CDR3 is TGTGCCAGCAGCAGACAGGGGTGGGACAATGAGCAGTTCTTC. Encoded protein: CASSRQGWDNEQFF.

J is TRBJ1-5 and V is TRBV7-9, with D perhaps TRBD1 (6 bases). The germline CDR1 and CDR2 sequences are SEHNR and FQNEAQ (reference sequence). V was shortened by 5 bases and J by 1 base, with 9 bases between the two germline ends. There are 14 residues in the CDR3. CDR3 protein: CASSRDISNQPQHF. CDR3 bases: TGTGCCAGCAGCAGGGACATAAGCAATCAGCCCCAGCATTTT.

The chain links TRBV18 to TRBJ2-7; D is possibly TRBD1 (6 bases). The CDR3 spans 13 residues. The V gene's germline CDR1 is KGHSH and CDR2 LQKENI. V lost 0 bases, J lost 4 bases, and 7 bases lay in between. This CDR3 is CASSPPGGYEQYF. CDR3 DNA: TGTGCCAGCTCACCACCAGGGGGTTACGAGCAGTACTTC.

On this clone itself: Distinct nucleotide sequences in the sample also encode this CDR3. In DNA form, the CDR3 reads TGTGCCAGCAGCCAAGGGTCGGGTAACTATGGCTACACCTTC. Residues: CASSQGSGNYGYTF. The chain carries TRBV3-1 (or the pseudogene TRBV3-2) and TRBJ1-2, with D unresolved. With 1 base removed from V and 1 base from J, the gap between germline ends came to 7 bases. Per germline, CDR1 LGHDT and CDR2 YNNKEL (reference sequence). The CDR3 extends over 14 amino acids.

The rearrangement links TRBV2 to TRBJ1-1; maybe TRBD1 (6 bases). The CDR3 extends over 14 amino acids. Germline V gives CDR1 SNHLY, CDR2 FYNNEI. The V end was cut by 5 bases, the J end by 1 base, with 11 bases between. The CDR3 region has the DNA TGTGCCAGCAGTCCAGGGGCTTCGAACACTGAAGCTTTCTTT. Encoded protein: CASSPGASNTEAFF.

The rearrangement joins TRBV11-3 to TRBJ2-3; 10 nucleotides line up with TRBD2. V lost 1 base to trimming and J lost 3 bases; unmatched junction nucleotides: 7. The CDR3 consists of 17 residues. From germline, CDR1 is SGHNT and CDR2 YENEEA. CDR3 loop: CASSLGNGGLATDTQYF. As DNA, the CDR3 is TGTGCCAGCAGCTTAGGAAATGGGGGACTAGCGACAGATACGCAGTATTTT.

The chain recombines TRBV12-5 with TRBJ1-2; D remains unclear. CDR1 and CDR2 (germline): LGHNT, FRNRAP. The CDR3 runs to 14 residues. V was pared by 9 bases and J by 4 bases, with 18 bases between. Here the CDR3 reads CASCLTPGPYGYTF. The CDR3 DNA reads as TGTGCTAGCTGCTTGACCCCAGGCCCCTATGGCTACACCTTC. Using reference TRBV12-5 and TRBJ1-2 for the parts outside the CDR3, the full variable domain is DARVTQTPRHKVTEMGQEVTMRCQPILGHNTVFWYRQTMMQGLELLAYFRNRAPLDDSGMPKDRFSAEMPDATLATLKIQPSEPRDSAVYFCASCLTPGPYGYTFGSGTRLTVV.

The V gene is TRBV10-1, the J gene TRBJ2-1, with 11 nucleotides matching TRBD2. The germline CDR1 and CDR2 sequences are WNHNN and SYGVQD (reference sequence). There are 14 residues in the CDR3. V trimming: 3 bases; J trimming: 6 bases; junction bases outside the gene matches: 1. CDR3 in amino acids: CASSDSGGANEQFF. CDR3 DNA sequence: TGCGCCAGCAGTGATAGCGGGGGGGCCAATGAGCAGTTCTTC.

Remarks on this clone: Other DNA sequences in the same sample also yield this CDR3. The chain couples TRBV5-1 to TRBJ2-5; D unresolved. The CDR3 is 13 residues long. V lost 0 bases and J 2 bases, leaving 5 bases between the germline ends. The germline V gene has CDR1 SGHRS and CDR2 YFSETQ. CDR3 bases: TGCGCCAGCAGCTTGGCTTTACAAGAGACCCAGTACTTC. Its translation: CASSLALQETQYF.

This clone was counted once. The chain uses TRBV19 and TRBJ1-3, with no clear D. The CDR3 contains 15 residues. Between the trimmed V and J ends, which lost 7 bases and 0 bases, there was a span of 13 bases. Germline V CDR1 and CDR2: LNHDA, SQIVND (reference sequence). CDR3 protein: CASNRRRPSGNTIYF. DNA for the CDR3: TGTGCCAGTAACCGACGGAGACCCTCTGGAAACACCATATATTTT.

The J gene is TRBJ2-7, the V gene TRBV27, with a tentative D call TRBD2 (6 bases). Germline V gene lookup returns CDR1 MNHEY and CDR2 SMNVEV (reference sequence). The CDR3 is 13 residues long. With 0 bases removed from V and 5 bases from J, the gap between germline ends came to 8 bases. In DNA form, the CDR3 reads TGTGCCAGCAGTTTATCGCGGGGAAACGAGCAGTACTTC. Amino acid sequence: CASSLSRGNEQYF.

This chain uses TRBV5-1 with TRBJ1-2; no clear D gene. Between the trimmed V and J ends, which lost 0 bases and 1 base, there was a span of 10 bases. Germline V CDR1 and CDR2: SGHRS, YFSETQ. The CDR3 is made up of 15 amino acids. The CDR3: CASSLEGDHNYGYTF. CDR3 DNA sequence: TGCGCCAGCAGCTTGGAAGGAGACCATAACTATGGCTACACCTTC.

This rearrangement joins TRBV28 to TRBJ1-2; D remains unclear. The germline V gene has CDR1 MDHEN and CDR2 SYDVKM. The CDR3 totals 12 residues. V was pared by 2 bases and J by 8 bases, with 9 bases between. This chain's CDR3 is CASSLQILGYTF. For the CDR3, the DNA is TGTGCCAGCAGTTTACAGATTCTCGGCTACACCTTC.

V and J are TRBV28 and TRBJ1-6, with TRBD1 identical over 8 bases. The CDR3 has 13 amino acids. Germline V CDR1 and CDR2: MDHEN, SYDVKM. Trimming took 8 bases from V and 10 from J; bases not matched to a gene: 7. CDR3 nucleotide sequence: TGTGCCAGCGACAGGGGAGAGGACTCACCCCTCCACTTT. Encoded protein: CASDRGEDSPLHF.

The chain employs TRBV18 and TRBJ1-5; 9 nucleotides line up with TRBD1. CDR3 length equals 15 residues. V shed 5 bases and J 4 bases; nucleotides not matched to a gene: 6. CDR1 KGHSH and CDR2 LQKENI come from the germline V gene. CDR3 amino acids: CASSVGQGMNQPQHF. The CDR3 nucleotides read TGTGCCAGCTCAGTCGGACAGGGGATGAATCAGCCCCAGCATTTT.

The chain combines TRBV24-1 with TRBJ1-2; D might be TRBD1 (6 bases). The CDR3 is 16 residues long. With 3 bases removed from V and 2 bases from J, the gap between germline ends came to 15 bases. Germline V gives CDR1 KGHDR, CDR2 SFDVKD. The CDR3 protein is CATSDAVGGRNYGYTF. Written as DNA, the CDR3 is TGTGCCACCAGTGATGCAGTAGGGGGTAGAAACTATGGCTACACCTTC.

For the CDR3, the DNA is TGCGCCAGCAGCCAAGTTGGGGAGCAGTATGGCTACACCTTC. Protein sequence: CASSQVGEQYGYTF. This sequence joins TRBV4-1 and TRBJ1-2; D gene unclear. The V gene lost 1 base and the J gene lost 5 bases, with 11 bases spanning the gap. The CDR3 totals 14 residues. Germline V gives CDR1 MGHRA, CDR2 YSYEKL.

This chain uses TRBV7-3 with TRBJ2-5; possible D gene TRBD2, 6 bases. Looked up from germline, CDR1 is SGHTA and CDR2 is FQGTGA. The CDR3 loop spans 14 amino acids. Trimming took 5 bases from V and 4 from J, leaving 14 bases between them. CDR3 sequence reads: CASSASGGRETQYF. In DNA, the CDR3 is TGTGCCAGCAGCGCTTCCGGGGGTCGAGAGACCCAGTACTTC.

This clone was seen just once. This sequence joins TRBV5-5 and TRBJ2-1; unclear D gene. Trimming pared 7 bases from V and 2 bases from J, leaving 10 bases between. Germline V lookup: CDR1 SGHKS, CDR2 YYEKEE (reference sequence). The CDR3 covers 13 residues. The CDR3: CASLDITYNEQFF. DNA for the CDR3: TGTGCCAGCCTTGACATCACCTACAATGAGCAGTTCTTC.

CDR3 sequence (DNA): TGTGCCAGCAGTTACGGGGGAGGGGACACTGAAGCTTTCTTT. Amino acids: CASSYGGGDTEAFF. The chain combines TRBV6-6 with TRBJ1-1, with D perhaps matching TRBD1 (5 bases). Trimming left V 2 bases short and J 3 bases short, with 10 bases between. The CDR3 is made up of 14 amino acids. Germline values: CDR1 MNHNY, CDR2 SVGAGI (reference sequence).